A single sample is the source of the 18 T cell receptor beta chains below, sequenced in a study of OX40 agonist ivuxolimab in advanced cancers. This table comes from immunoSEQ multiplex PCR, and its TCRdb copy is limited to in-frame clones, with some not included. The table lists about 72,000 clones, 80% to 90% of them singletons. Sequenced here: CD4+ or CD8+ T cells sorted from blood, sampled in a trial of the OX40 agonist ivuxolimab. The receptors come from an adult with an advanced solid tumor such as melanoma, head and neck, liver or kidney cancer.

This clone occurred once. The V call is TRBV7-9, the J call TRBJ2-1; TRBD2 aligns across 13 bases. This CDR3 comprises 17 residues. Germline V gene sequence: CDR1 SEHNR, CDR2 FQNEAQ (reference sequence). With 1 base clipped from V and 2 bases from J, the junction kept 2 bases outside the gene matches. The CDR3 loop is CASSLEGLAGPYNEQFF. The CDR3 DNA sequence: TGTGCCAGCAGCTTAGAGGGACTAGCGGGGCCCTACAATGAGCAGTTCTTC. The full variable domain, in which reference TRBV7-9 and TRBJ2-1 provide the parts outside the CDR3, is DTGVSQNPRHKITKRGQNVTFRCDPISEHNRLYWYRQTLGQGPEFLTYFQNEAQLEKSRLLSDRFSAERPKGSFSTLEIQRTEQGDSAMYLCASSLEGLAGPYNEQFFGPGTRLTVL.

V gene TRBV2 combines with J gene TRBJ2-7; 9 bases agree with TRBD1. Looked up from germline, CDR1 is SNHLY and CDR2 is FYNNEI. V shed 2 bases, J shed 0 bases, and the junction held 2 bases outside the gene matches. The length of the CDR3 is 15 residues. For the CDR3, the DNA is TGTGCCAGCAGTGAAAACAGGGGGCCCTCCTACGAGCAGTACTTC. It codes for CASSENRGPSYEQYF.

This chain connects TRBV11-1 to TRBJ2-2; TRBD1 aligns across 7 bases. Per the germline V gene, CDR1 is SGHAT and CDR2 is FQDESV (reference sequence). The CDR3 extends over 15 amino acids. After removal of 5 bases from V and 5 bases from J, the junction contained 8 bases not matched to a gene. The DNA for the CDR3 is TGTGCCAGCAGCCCGGGACAGATGAGAACCGGGGAGCTGTTTTTT. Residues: CASSPGQMRTGELFF.

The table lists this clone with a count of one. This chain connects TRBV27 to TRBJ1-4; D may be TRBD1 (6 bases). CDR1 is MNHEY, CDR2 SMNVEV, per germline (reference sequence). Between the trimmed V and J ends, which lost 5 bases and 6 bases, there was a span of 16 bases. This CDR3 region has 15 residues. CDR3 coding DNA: TGTGCCAGCAGTACGTTACAGGGTTGGGATGAAAAACTGTTTTTT. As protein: CASSTLQGWDEKLFF.

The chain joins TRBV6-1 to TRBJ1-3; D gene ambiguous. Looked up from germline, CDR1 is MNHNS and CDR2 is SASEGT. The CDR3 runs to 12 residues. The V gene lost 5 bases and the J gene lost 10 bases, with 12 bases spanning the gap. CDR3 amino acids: CASSPGERTIYF. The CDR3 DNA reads TGTGCCAGCAGTCCCGGGGAGCGTACCATATATTTT.

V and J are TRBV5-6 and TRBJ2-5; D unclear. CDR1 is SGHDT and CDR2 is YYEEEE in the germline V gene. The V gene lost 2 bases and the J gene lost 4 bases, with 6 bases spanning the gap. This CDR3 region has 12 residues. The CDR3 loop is CASSFGRETQYF. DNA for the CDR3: TGTGCCAGCAGCTTCGGTAGAGAGACCCAGTACTTC.

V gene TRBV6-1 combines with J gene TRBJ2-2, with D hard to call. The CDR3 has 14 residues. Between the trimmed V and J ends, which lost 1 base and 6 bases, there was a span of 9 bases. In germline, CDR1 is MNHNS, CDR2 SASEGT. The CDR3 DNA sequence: TGTGCCAGCAGTGAAGGCCTCACAGCCGGGGAGCTGTTTTTT. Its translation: CASSEGLTAGELFF.

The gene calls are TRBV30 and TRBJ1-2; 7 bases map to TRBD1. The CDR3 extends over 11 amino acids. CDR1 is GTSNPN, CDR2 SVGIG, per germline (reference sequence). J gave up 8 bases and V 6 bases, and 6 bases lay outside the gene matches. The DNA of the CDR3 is TGTGCCTGCCTGACAGGGAAGGGCTACACCTTC. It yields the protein CACLTGKGYTF. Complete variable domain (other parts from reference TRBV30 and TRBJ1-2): SQTIHQWPATLVQPVGSPLSLECTVEGTSNPNLYWYRQAAGRGLQLLFYSVGIGQISSEVPQNLSASRPQDRQFILSSKKLLLSDSGFYLCACLTGKGYTFGSGTRLTVV.

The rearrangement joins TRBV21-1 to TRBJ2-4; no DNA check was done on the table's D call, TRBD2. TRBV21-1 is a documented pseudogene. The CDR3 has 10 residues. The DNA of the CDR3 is TGTGCCAGCAGCGAGTACATTCAGTACTTC. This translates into CASSEYIQYF.

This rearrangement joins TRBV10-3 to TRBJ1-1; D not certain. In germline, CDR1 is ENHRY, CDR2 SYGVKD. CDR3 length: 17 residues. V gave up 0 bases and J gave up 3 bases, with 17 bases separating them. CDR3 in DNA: TGTGCCATCAGTGAGTCGACGAGGAGGTCCGTAGACACTGAAGCTTTCTTT. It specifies CAISESTRRSVDTEAFF.

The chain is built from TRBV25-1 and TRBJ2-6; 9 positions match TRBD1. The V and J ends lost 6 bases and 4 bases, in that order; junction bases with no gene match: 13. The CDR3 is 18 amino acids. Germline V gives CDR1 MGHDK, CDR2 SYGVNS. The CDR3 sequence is CASSSPGQGLSGANVLTF. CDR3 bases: TGTGCCAGCAGCTCACCGGGACAGGGTTTATCCGGGGCCAACGTCCTGACTTTC.

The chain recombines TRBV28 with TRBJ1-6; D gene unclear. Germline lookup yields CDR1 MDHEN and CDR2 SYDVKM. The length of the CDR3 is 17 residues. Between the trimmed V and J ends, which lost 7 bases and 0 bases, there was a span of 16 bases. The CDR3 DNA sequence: TGTGCCAGCATTAGTTTGGACGGAACCTCCTATAATTCACCCCTCCACTTT. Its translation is CASISLDGTSYNSPLHF.

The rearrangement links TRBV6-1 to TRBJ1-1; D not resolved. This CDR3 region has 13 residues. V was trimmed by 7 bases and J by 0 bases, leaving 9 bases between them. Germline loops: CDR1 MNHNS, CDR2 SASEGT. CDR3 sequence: CASTLEVNTEAFF. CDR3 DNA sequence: TGTGCCAGCACCTTGGAGGTGAACACTGAAGCTTTCTTT.

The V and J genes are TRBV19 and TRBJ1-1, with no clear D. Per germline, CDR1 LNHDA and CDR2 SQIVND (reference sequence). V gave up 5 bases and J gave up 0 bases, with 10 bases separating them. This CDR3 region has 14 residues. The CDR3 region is CASSPKIMNTEAFF. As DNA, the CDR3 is TGTGCCAGTAGTCCCAAAATCATGAACACTGAAGCTTTCTTT.

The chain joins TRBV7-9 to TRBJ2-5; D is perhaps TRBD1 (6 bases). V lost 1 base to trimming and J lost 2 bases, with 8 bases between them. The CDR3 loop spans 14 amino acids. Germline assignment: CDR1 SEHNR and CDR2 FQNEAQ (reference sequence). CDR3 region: CASSLVTGQETQYF. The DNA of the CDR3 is TGTGCCAGCAGCTTAGTCACAGGGCAAGAGACCCAGTACTTC.

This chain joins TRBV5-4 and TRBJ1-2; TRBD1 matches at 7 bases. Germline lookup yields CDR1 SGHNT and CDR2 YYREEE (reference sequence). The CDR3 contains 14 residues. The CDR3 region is CSTARKGGGDGYTF. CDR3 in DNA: TGTTCCACAGCAAGGAAAGGGGGCGGGGATGGCTACACCTTC.

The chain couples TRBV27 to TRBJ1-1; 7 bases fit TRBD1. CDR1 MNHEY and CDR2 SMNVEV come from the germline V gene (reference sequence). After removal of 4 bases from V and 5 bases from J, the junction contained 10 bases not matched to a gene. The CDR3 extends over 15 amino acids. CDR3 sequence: CASSWSAGGGTEAFF. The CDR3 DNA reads TGTGCCAGCAGTTGGAGTGCAGGGGGGGGGACTGAAGCTTTCTTT.

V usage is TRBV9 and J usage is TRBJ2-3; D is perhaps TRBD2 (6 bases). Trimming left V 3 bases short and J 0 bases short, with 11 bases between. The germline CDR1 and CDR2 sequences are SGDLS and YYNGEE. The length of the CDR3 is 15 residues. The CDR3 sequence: CASSARGSSTDTQYF. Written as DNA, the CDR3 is TGTGCCAGCAGCGCTCGGGGGAGCAGCACAGATACGCAGTATTTT. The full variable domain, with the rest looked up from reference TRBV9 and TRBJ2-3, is DSGVTQTPKHLITATGQRVTLRCSPRSGDLSVYWYQQSLDQGLQFLIQYYNGEERAKGNILERFSAQQFPDLHSELNLSSLELGDSALYFCASSARGSSTDTQYFGPGTRLTVL.